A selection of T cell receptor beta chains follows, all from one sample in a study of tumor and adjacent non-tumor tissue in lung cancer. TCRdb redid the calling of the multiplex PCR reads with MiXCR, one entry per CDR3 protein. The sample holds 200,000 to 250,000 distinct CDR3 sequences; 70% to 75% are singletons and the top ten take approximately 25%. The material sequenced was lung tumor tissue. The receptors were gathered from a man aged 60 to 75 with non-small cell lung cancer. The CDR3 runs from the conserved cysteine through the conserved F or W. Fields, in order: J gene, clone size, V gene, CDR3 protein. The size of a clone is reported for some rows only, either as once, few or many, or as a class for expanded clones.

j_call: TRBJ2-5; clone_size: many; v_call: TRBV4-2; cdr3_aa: CASSQDAGKTQYF
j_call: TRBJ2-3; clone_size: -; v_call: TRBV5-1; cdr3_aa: CASRQGASTDAQYF
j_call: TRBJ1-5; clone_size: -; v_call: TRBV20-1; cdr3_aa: CSDRTGQGPGGSQPQHF
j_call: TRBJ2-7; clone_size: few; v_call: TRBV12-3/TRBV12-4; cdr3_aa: CASSPTSVSSYEQYF
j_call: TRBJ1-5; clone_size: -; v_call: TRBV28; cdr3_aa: CDSSHGGSNQPQHF
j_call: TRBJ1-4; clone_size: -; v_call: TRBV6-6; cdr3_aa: CASSYGQSGEKLYF
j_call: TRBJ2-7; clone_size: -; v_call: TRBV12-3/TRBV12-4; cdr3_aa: CASSLSDLSSYEQYF
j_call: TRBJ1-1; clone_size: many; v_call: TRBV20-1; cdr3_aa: CSARTGSGAEAFF
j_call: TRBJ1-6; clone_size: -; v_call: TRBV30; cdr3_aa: CAWNWRRGENSPLHF
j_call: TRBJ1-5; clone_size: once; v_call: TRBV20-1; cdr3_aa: CSASPGGVRNQPRHF
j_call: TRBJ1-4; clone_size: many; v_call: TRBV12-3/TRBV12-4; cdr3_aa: CASSPSDRGGEKLFF
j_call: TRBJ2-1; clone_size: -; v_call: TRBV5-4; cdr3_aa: CASSLDRRDLNEQFF
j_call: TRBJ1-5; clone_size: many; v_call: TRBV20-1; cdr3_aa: CSASKAGGGPNQPQHF
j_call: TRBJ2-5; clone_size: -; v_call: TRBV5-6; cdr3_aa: CASSLPQATQYF
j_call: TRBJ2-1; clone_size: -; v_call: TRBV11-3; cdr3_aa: CASNSSHGTGYNEQFF
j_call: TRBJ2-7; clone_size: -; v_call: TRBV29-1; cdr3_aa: CSVDRDGVLAYEQYF
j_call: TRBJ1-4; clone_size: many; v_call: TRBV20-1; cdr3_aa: CSARTANEKLFF
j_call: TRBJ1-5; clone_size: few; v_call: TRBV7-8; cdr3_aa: CASSLQPDQPQHF
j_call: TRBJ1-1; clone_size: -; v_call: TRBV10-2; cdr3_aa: CASRDSARAEAFF
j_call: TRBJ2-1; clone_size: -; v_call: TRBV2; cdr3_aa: CASSEPDYTYNEQFF
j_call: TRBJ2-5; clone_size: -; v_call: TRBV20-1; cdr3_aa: CSAIVTEETQYF
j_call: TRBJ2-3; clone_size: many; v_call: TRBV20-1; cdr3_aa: CSASSADTQYF
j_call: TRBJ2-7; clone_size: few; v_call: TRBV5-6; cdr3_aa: CASSLVASGNYEQYF
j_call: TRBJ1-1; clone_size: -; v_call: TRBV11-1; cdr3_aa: CASSLSENAEAFF
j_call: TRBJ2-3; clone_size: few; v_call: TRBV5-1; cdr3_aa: CASSSGQGPLTDTQYF
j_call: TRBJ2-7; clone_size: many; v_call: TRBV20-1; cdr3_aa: CSASGSYYEQYF
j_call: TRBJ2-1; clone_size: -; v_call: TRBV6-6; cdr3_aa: CASSHRDGTHNEQFF
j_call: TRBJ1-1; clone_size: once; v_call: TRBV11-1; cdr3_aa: CASRLRGPHTEVFF
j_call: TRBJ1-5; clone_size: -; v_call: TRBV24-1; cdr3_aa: CATAGTNGNQPKHF
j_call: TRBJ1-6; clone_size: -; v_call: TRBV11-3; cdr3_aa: CASSLVQDSRSLLHF
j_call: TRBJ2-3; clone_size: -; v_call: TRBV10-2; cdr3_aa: CASSERRGNSGGVLTDTQYF
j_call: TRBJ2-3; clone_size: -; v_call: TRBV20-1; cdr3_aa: CSAPRPGGDTQYF
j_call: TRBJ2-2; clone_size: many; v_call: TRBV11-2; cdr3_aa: CASSLEPPTSSGELFF
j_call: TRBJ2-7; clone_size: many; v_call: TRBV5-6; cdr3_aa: CASSSTSGSYEQYF
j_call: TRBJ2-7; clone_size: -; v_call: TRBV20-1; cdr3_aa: CSAPRAGVNYAQYF
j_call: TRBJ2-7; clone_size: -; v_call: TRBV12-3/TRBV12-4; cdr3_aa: CTSRKAGSYEQYF
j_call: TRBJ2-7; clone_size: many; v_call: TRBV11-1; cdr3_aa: CASSLIGQGAYEQYF
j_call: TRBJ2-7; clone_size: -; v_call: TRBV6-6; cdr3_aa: CAISLRDTTYEQNF
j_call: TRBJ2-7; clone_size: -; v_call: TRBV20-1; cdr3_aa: CTASGLSYGQYF
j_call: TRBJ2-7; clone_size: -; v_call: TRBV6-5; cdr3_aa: CASRTGVGLAASSYEQYF
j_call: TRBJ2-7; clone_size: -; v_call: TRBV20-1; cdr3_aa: CSASLSGSRPSCEQYF
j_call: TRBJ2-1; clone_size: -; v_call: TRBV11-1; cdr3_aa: CASSLSRLAGCNKGQFF
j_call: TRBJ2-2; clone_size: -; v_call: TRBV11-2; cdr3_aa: CASSSRWGRTNTGELFF
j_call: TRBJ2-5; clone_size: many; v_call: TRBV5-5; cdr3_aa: CASSFPGQGQETQYF